Presented here are 30 T cell receptor beta chains from one specimen sequenced in a study of shared clonotypes between healthy human individuals. Produced via immunoSEQ multiplex PCR; TCRdb's table is partial and in-frame only. Here the sample spans roughly 640,000 clones, around two thirds being singletons. What was sequenced was memory CD4+ T cells sorted from blood. As for subset: CD45RA-negative fraction. These TCRs come from a woman under 40 in good health.

The rearrangement links TRBV7-9 to TRBJ2-5, with TRBD2 matching over 11 bases. The CDR3 contains 16 residues. Trimming cost V 5 bases and J 2 bases; bases outside gene matches: 7. Germline lookup yields CDR1 SEHNR and CDR2 FQNEAQ (reference sequence). This CDR3 reads CASSRPGLAVQETQYF. The CDR3 DNA is TGTGCCAGCAGCCGACCGGGACTAGCGGTACAAGAGACCCAGTACTTC.

V and J are TRBV7-2 and TRBJ2-5; 8 bases agree with TRBD2. The CDR3 sequence is 15 residues long. V was clipped by 6 bases and J by 5 bases; unmatched bases: 11. Germline lookup yields CDR1 SGHTA and CDR2 FQGNSA. The CDR3 reads CASSFSGIGRETQYF. In DNA, the CDR3 is TGTGCCAGCAGTTTTAGCGGGATCGGGCGGGAGACCCAGTACTTC.

The V gene is TRBV7-2, the J gene TRBJ2-3; no clear D. The germline V gene encodes CDR1 SGHTA and CDR2 FQGNSA. V dropped 1 base and J dropped 3 bases, with 14 bases sitting between them. The CDR3 spans 16 residues. This CDR3 is CASSLGNGQGTDTQYF. The CDR3 DNA reads TGTGCCAGCAGCTTAGGTAATGGGCAAGGGACAGATACGCAGTATTTT.

V is TRBV19 and J is TRBJ2-1; D could derive from TRBD1 or TRBD2 (5 bases each). Germline V gene lookup returns CDR1 LNHDA and CDR2 SQIVND (reference sequence). The V end was cut by 3 bases, the J end by 4 bases, with 16 bases between. This CDR3 is 16 amino acids long. CDR3 in amino acids: CASSMEAWGAYNEQFF. CDR3 bases: TGTGCCAGTAGTATGGAGGCCTGGGGCGCGTACAATGAGCAGTTCTTC.

Concerning this clone itself: A far larger clone is only one base removed, so a read error is likely. The same CDR3 arises from other DNA sequences in this sample as well. The V gene is TRBV7-2, the J gene TRBJ2-3, with D hard to call. V lost 5 bases and J 2 bases, leaving 5 bases between the germline ends. This CDR3 contains 12 residues. Germline V gives CDR1 SGHTA, CDR2 FQGNSA. The CDR3 nucleotides read TGTGCCAGCAGCCCCTTCACAGATACGCAGTATTTT. It specifies CASSPFTDTQYF.

This chain links TRBV7-9 with TRBJ2-1; 7 nucleotides agree with TRBD2. Germline CDR1 SEHNR, CDR2 FQNEAQ (reference sequence). V was pared by 5 bases and J by 10 bases, with 5 bases of the junction left unmatched. The CDR3 is made up of 12 amino acids. This CDR3 is CASSGSGPEQFF. Here the CDR3 DNA reads TGTGCCAGCAGCGGTAGCGGGCCAGAGCAGTTCTTC.

The gene calls are TRBV5-1 and TRBJ2-7; the D is unclear. This CDR3 has 12 amino acids. V was shortened by 2 bases and J by 7 bases, with 10 bases between the two germline ends. Germline V gene data show CDR1 as SGHRS and CDR2 as YFSETQ. The CDR3 DNA sequence: TGCGCCAGCAGCTTCAGTGGTCCGGAGCAGTACTTC. Its translation: CASSFSGPEQYF.

The V and J genes are TRBV6-4 and TRBJ2-7; possibly TRBD1 for D (6 bases). Germline V gene data show CDR1 as MRHNA and CDR2 as SNTAGT. Deletions cut 6 bases from V and 2 bases from J, with 17 bases between. This CDR3 comprises 15 residues. The CDR3 region is CASRATGECPYEQYF. The CDR3 DNA is TGTGCCAGCAGAGCGACAGGCGAGTGCCCCTACGAGCAGTACTTC.

Here the CDR3 reads CASSHRGQSSGNTIYF. Here the CDR3 DNA reads TGCGCCAGCAGCCACAGGGGACAGAGCTCTGGAAACACCATATATTTT. The chain joins TRBV4-1 to TRBJ1-3, with 7 nucleotides matching TRBD1. CDR1 and CDR2 from the germline V gene are MGHRA and YSYEKL. This CDR3 contains 16 residues. J was trimmed by 0 bases and V by 3 bases; bases with no gene match: 5.

The chain links TRBV5-1 to TRBJ2-7; the match to TRBD1 covers 10 bases. The germline CDR1 and CDR2 sequences are SGHRS and YFSETQ. This CDR3 region has 15 residues. The V gene end was trimmed by 0 bases and the J gene end by 3 bases; junction bases not matched to a gene: 3. The CDR3, as DNA: TGCGCCAGCAGCTTGGGGACAGGGGGTGTCTACGAGCAGTACTTC. Encoded protein: CASSLGTGGVYEQYF. Looking up the rest from reference TRBV5-1 and TRBJ2-7 gives the full variable domain: KAGVTQTPRYLIKTRGQQVTLSCSPISGHRSVSWYQQTPGQGLQFLFEYFSETQRNKGNFPGRFSGRQFSNSRSEMNVSTLELGDSALYLCASSLGTGGVYEQYFGPGTRLTVT.

The table lists this clone with a count of one. The chain joins TRBV28 to TRBJ2-1, with TRBD2 matching 8 bases. The CDR3 contains 15 residues. Trimming cost V 7 bases and J 8 bases; bases outside gene matches: 13. Per germline, CDR1 MDHEN and CDR2 SYDVKM. CDR3 protein: CASNTASGTRDEQFF. In nucleotides, the CDR3 is TGTGCCAGCAACACTGCCTCCGGGACTAGGGATGAGCAGTTCTTC.

V is TRBV19 and J is TRBJ1-1, with D hard to call. V was cut by 4 bases and J by 4 bases, with 4 bases left in between. This CDR3 has 11 amino acids. Germline values: CDR1 LNHDA, CDR2 SQIVND (reference sequence). The CDR3 DNA reads as TGTGCCAGTAGTAGTCCCACTGAAGCTTTCTTT. Translating it yields CASSSPTEAFF.

This clone was seen many times. CDR3 amino acids: CASSVDRGPAFQYF. Here the CDR3 DNA reads TGTGCCAGCAGTGTAGACAGGGGGCCGGCTTTTCAGTACTTC. This chain connects TRBV6-5 to TRBJ2-4, with TRBD1 matching 10 bases. The V segment lost 5 bases and the J segment 11 bases; nucleotides outside the gene matches: 9. Germline CDR1 reads MNHEY; CDR2 reads SVGAGI. This CDR3 comprises 14 residues.

The genes are TRBV5-4 and TRBJ2-3; a possible D gene is TRBD1 (5 bases). The CDR3 is 15 amino acids. The V end lost 0 bases, the J end lost 2 bases, and 10 bases lay between the germline ends. CDR1 SGHNT and CDR2 YYREEE come from the germline V gene (reference sequence). The CDR3 spells CASSLAGIHTDTQYF. In DNA form, the CDR3 reads TGTGCCAGCAGCTTGGCAGGGATTCACACAGATACGCAGTATTTT.

The chain is built from TRBV2 and TRBJ1-4; no reliable D call. This CDR3 is built from 12 residues. V lost 4 bases and J 6 bases, leaving 6 bases between the germline ends. Germline loops: CDR1 SNHLY, CDR2 FYNNEI. The CDR3 nucleotides are TGTGCCAGCAGTGGAATGTATGAAAAACTGTTTTTT. Translated, it gives CASSGMYEKLFF. Looking up the rest from reference TRBV2 and TRBJ1-4 gives the full variable domain: EPEVTQTPSHQVTQMGQEVILRCVPISNHLYFYWYRQILGQKVEFLVSFYNNEISEKSEIFDDQFSVERPDGSNFTLKIRSTKLEDSAMYFCASSGMYEKLFFGSGTQLSVL.

The chain links TRBV20-1 to TRBJ1-4, with no clear D. CDR1 is DFQATT and CDR2 is SNEGSKA in the germline V gene (reference sequence). The CDR3 loop spans 11 amino acids. The germline V and J ends were trimmed by 1 base and 5 bases, with 2 bases remaining between them. The CDR3 sequence is CSARGNEKLFF. DNA for the CDR3: TGCAGTGCTAGAGGAAATGAAAAACTGTTTTTT.

The genes are TRBV11-2 and TRBJ2-2; D remains ambiguous. In germline, CDR1 is SGHAT, CDR2 FQNNGV. The CDR3 has 15 amino acids. V was clipped by 6 bases and J by 7 bases, with 18 bases between them. DNA for the CDR3: TGTGCCAGCAGGGCCATACGGGCGGCCGGCGGGGAGCTGTTTTTT. Protein product: CASRAIRAAGGELFF.

The chain uses TRBV27 and TRBJ2-6; D is perhaps TRBD1 or TRBD2 (5 bases each). This CDR3 is 17 amino acids long. Germline V gene sequence: CDR1 MNHEY, CDR2 SMNVEV (reference sequence). Trimming pared 5 bases from V and 0 bases from J, leaving 14 bases between. CDR3 region: CASSGGPTRSGANVLTF. The DNA for the CDR3 is TGTGCCAGCAGTGGGGGACCTACCCGCTCTGGGGCCAACGTCCTGACTTTC.

The chain is built from TRBV6-5 and TRBJ2-3; tentative D call: TRBD1 (6 bases). Trimming removed 0 bases at V and 7 bases at J, with 14 bases between. Germline CDR1 MNHEY, CDR2 SVGAGI. The CDR3 runs 15 residues. The CDR3 DNA sequence: TGTGCCAGCAGTTACTCGGGGGCGAGCCCGTATACGCAGTATTTT. Translating gives CASSYSGASPYTQYF.

The chain recombines TRBV21-1 with TRBJ1-5; the table's D gene call, TRBD1, was not cross checked with the DNA. TRBV21-1 is deemed a pseudogene. The CDR3 consists of 14 residues. CDR3 sequence reads: CASSHDRADQPQHF. The DNA for the CDR3 is TGTGCCAGCAGCCATGACAGGGCCGATCAGCCCCAGCATTTT.

The chain carries TRBV20-1 and TRBJ2-3; D might be TRBD2 (5 bases). The CDR3 contains 11 residues. Deletions cut 5 bases from V and 4 bases from J, with 7 bases between. The germline V gene has CDR1 DFQATT and CDR2 SNEGSKA (reference sequence). The CDR3 region has the DNA TGCAGTGCTGGGAGCTCAGATACGCAGTATTTT. The encoded protein is CSAGSSDTQYF.

This clone has only a few counts. J is TRBJ2-2 and V is TRBV4-1, with 11 bases aligning to TRBD2. Germline trimming cut 0 bases from V and 5 bases from J; bases unmatched to any gene: 2. This CDR3 spans 16 amino acids. Germline CDR1 and CDR2: MGHRA and YSYEKL. Here the CDR3 reads CASSQERLAGTGELFF. The CDR3 nucleotides read TGCGCCAGCAGCCAAGAGCGACTAGCGGGAACCGGGGAGCTGTTTTTT.

The chain recombines TRBV6-1 with TRBJ1-1; maybe TRBD1 (5 bases). Trimming left V 4 bases short and J 5 bases short, with 14 bases between. This CDR3 is 14 amino acids long. Germline-derived CDR1 and CDR2 are MNHNS and SASEGT. The chain's CDR3 is CASSVPGSRTEAFF. CDR3 bases: TGTGCCAGCAGTGTACCAGGGAGCAGAACTGAAGCTTTCTTT.

The chain links TRBV25-1 to TRBJ2-1, with 8 bases that match TRBD2. The germline V gene has CDR1 MGHDK and CDR2 SYGVNS. This CDR3 has 14 residues. V was pared by 10 bases and J by 4 bases, with 9 bases of the junction left unmatched. The chain's CDR3 is CATLTSGPYNEQFF. CDR3 nucleotides: TGTGCCACCTTAACTAGCGGACCTTACAATGAGCAGTTCTTC.

This clone showed up just a few times. The chain links TRBV6-4 to TRBJ2-1, with 8 bases fitting TRBD2. Germline values: CDR1 MRHNA, CDR2 SNTAGT. The CDR3 is 16 amino acids. Germline trimming cut 6 bases from V and 0 bases from J; bases unmatched to any gene: 7. The CDR3, as DNA: TGTGCCAGCAGAAGAAAAGCGGGAGACTCCTACAATGAGCAGTTCTTC. It encodes CASRRKAGDSYNEQFF.

The chain combines TRBV11-2 with TRBJ2-4; TRBD2 matches 12 bases. Germline CDR1 and CDR2: SGHAT and FQNNGV. The V segment lost 6 bases and the J segment 1 base; nucleotides outside the gene matches: 7. The CDR3 is 17 amino acids. The CDR3 DNA follows: TGTGCCAGCAGAGGACTAGCGGGAAAGGAGGCCAAAAACATTCAGTACTTC. Translating gives CASRGLAGKEAKNIQYF.

The V and J genes are TRBV5-8 and TRBJ2-7, with D perhaps assigned TRBD1 or TRBD2 (5 bases each). V was cut by 2 bases and J by 4 bases, with 13 bases left in between. The CDR3 covers 14 residues. Germline V gene sequence: CDR1 SGHTS, CDR2 YDEGEE. This CDR3 reads CASSLGEGRYEQYF. The CDR3 DNA is TGTGCCAGCAGCTTAGGTGAGGGGAGATACGAGCAGTACTTC.

This clone was picked up one time. The chain is built from TRBV19 and TRBJ1-5; D not resolved. There are 18 residues in the CDR3. Trimming removed 3 bases at V and 0 bases at J, with 18 bases between. In germline, CDR1 is LNHDA, CDR2 SQIVND (reference sequence). CDR3 nucleotide sequence: TGTGCCAGTAGTATGGACCTCCCGGTGGGTAATAGCAATCAGCCCCAGCATTTT. This gives the protein CASSMDLPVGNSNQPQHF.

Worth noting for this clone: The sample holds other DNA sequences that translate to the same CDR3. The chain links TRBV18 to TRBJ1-5; 10 bases match TRBD1. There are 14 residues in the CDR3. V lost 3 bases and J lost 5; bases outside the gene matches: 1. CDR1 and CDR2 (germline): KGHSH, LQKENI. The CDR3 protein is CASSPGTGDQPQHF. The CDR3 DNA is TGTGCCAGCTCACCGGGGACAGGGGATCAGCCCCAGCATTTT.

This clone was picked up a small number of times. CDR3 protein: CSALWQGAAFF. The CDR3 bases are TGCAGTGCTCTCTGGCAGGGAGCAGCTTTCTTT. The chain uses TRBV20-1 and TRBJ1-1; D is perhaps TRBD1 (5 bases). The CDR3 sequence is 11 residues long. The germline V and J ends were trimmed by 5 bases and 10 bases, with 14 bases remaining between them. Germline values: CDR1 DFQATT, CDR2 SNEGSKA (reference sequence).